The 27 T cell receptor beta chains reported below all come from one sample, sequenced in a study of CD4 T cells in relation to SARS-CoV-2 and coronaviruses. CD4+ T cells from unexposed donors were obtained before the COVID-19 pandemic (2011-2018). Produced via immunoSEQ multiplex PCR; TCRdb's table is partial and in-frame only. Of about 68,000 clones in the sample, more than 80% were seen once. Material: naive CD4+ T cells from PBMCs. The subset was: naive CD4+ T cells isolated by negative enrichment. These receptor sequences come from a human donor in good health.

The rearrangement joins TRBV18 to TRBJ1-6; D call uncertain. Between the trimmed V and J ends, which lost 3 bases and 5 bases, there was a span of 14 bases. There are 16 residues in the CDR3. The germline gives CDR1 KGHSH, CDR2 LQKENI. Here the CDR3 DNA reads TGTGCCAGCTCACCCTTTACCGGTGGAGATAATTCACCCCTCCACTTT. The encoded protein is CASSPFTGGDNSPLHF.

The chain joins TRBV30 to TRBJ2-1; a possible D gene is TRBD2 (5 bases). Germline V gene lookup returns CDR1 GTSNPN and CDR2 SVGIG (reference sequence). This CDR3 has 13 residues. Deletions cut 1 base from V and 7 bases from J, with 11 bases between. CDR3 loop: CAWSGTEKNEQFF. The DNA for the CDR3 is TGTGCCTGGAGTGGGACTGAGAAGAATGAGCAGTTCTTC.

The chain has TRBV2 and TRBJ2-5, with 7 bases matching TRBD2. Germline assignment: CDR1 SNHLY and CDR2 FYNNEI. This CDR3 contains 15 residues. J was trimmed by 0 bases and V by 3 bases; bases with no gene match: 4. The CDR3 DNA sequence: TGTGCCAGCAGTGACCGGCTAGCGGACCAAGAGACCCAGTACTTC. It codes for CASSDRLADQETQYF.

This sequence joins TRBV11-2 and TRBJ1-3, with 8 positions matching TRBD1. The CDR3 runs 15 residues. J was trimmed by 2 bases and V by 5 bases; bases with no gene match: 5. Germline CDR1 SGHAT, CDR2 FQNNGV. The CDR3: CASSLEQGAGNTIYF. For the CDR3, the DNA is TGTGCCAGCAGCCTTGAACAGGGGGCTGGAAACACCATATATTTT.

The gene calls are TRBV5-1 and TRBJ2-5; D call uncertain. Trimming removed 7 bases from V and 4 bases from J, with 26 bases in between. Germline V gene lookup returns CDR1 SGHRS and CDR2 YFSETQ. CDR3 length equals 17 residues. CDR3 region: CASRLGNSHRYGETQYF. For the CDR3, the DNA is TGCGCCAGCCGTTTGGGGAACAGCCACCGATACGGAGAGACCCAGTACTTC.

A single count supports this clone. The V and J genes are TRBV11-3 and TRBJ2-3; no firm D call. CDR1 is SGHNT and CDR2 is YENEEA in the germline V gene. This CDR3 has 13 amino acids. V was clipped by 5 bases and J by 5 bases, with 11 bases between them. DNA of the CDR3: TGTGCCAGCAGCAAAACGATCGAAGATACGCAGTATTTT. It is translated as CASSKTIEDTQYF.

In DNA, the CDR3 is TGTGCCAGCAGCCGGGCGGGACAGGGGAGCTCCTACGAGCAGTACTTC. As protein: CASSRAGQGSSYEQYF. The V call is TRBV7-9, the J call TRBJ2-7, with TRBD1 identical over 10 bases. The CDR3 spans 16 residues. V was pared by 5 bases and J by 0 bases, with 7 bases of the junction left unmatched. The germline gives CDR1 SEHNR, CDR2 FQNEAQ (reference sequence).

The chain couples TRBV5-1 to TRBJ2-7, with D maybe TRBD1 (6 bases). This CDR3 has 14 amino acids. Germline assignment: CDR1 SGHRS and CDR2 YFSETQ. Deletions cut 4 bases from V and 3 bases from J, with 14 bases between. The CDR3 spells CASSRGQSHYEQYF. CDR3 coding DNA: TGCGCCAGCAGCCGCGGACAGTCCCACTACGAGCAGTACTTC.

As for this clone: Other DNA sequences in this sample translate to the same CDR3. The rearrangement links TRBV18 to TRBJ2-5, with D uncertain. Per the germline V gene, CDR1 is KGHSH and CDR2 is LQKENI. Trimming shortened V by 3 bases and J by 2 bases, and 4 bases separated the two germline ends. This CDR3 has 12 amino acids. This CDR3 is CASSPLQETQYF. Written as DNA, the CDR3 is TGTGCCAGCTCACCTCTTCAAGAGACCCAGTACTTC.

This chain connects TRBV5-4 to TRBJ2-4, with D unclear. V lost 2 bases and J 9 bases, leaving 15 bases between the germline ends. CDR1 and CDR2 from the germline V gene are SGHNT and YYREEE (reference sequence). The CDR3 is made up of 14 amino acids. CDR3 in DNA: TGTGCCAGCAGCTTCCAGGCCGTGATGGGCATTCAGTACTTC. This translates into CASSFQAVMGIQYF.

This chain uses TRBV5-6 with TRBJ2-7; the D gene is possibly TRBD1 (5 bases). Deletions cut 3 bases from V and 3 bases from J, with 13 bases between. CDR3 length: 14 amino acids. Germline assignment: CDR1 SGHDT and CDR2 YYEEEE. Here the CDR3 DNA reads TGTGCCAGCAGCTCCGACAGTGGGATCTACGAGCAGTACTTC. Its protein is CASSSDSGIYEQYF.

This clone was recorded once. V is TRBV6-2 or TRBV6-3 and J is TRBJ2-1, with 14 bases lining up with TRBD2. The CDR3 totals 14 residues. The V gene end was trimmed by 5 bases and the J gene end by 10 bases; junction bases not matched to a gene: 4. Germline loops: CDR1 MNHEY, CDR2 SVGEGT. CDR3 nucleotide sequence: TGTGCCAGCAGTCGCGGGACTAGCGGGAGCGAGCAGTTCTTC. Translated: CASSRGTSGSEQFF.

The genes are TRBV10-3 and TRBJ2-3; possible D gene TRBD2, 5 bases. Trimming left V 4 bases short and J 4 bases short, with 18 bases between. The CDR3 extends over 16 amino acids. Germline V CDR1 and CDR2: ENHRY, SYGVKD. CDR3 sequence (DNA): TGTGCCATCAGTGGCGCCCGGGATGTTGGGCCAGATACGCAGTATTTT. Amino acid sequence: CAISGARDVGPDTQYF.

The chain links TRBV6-2 or TRBV6-3 to TRBJ2-7; weak D call: TRBD1 (6 bases). Germline V CDR1 and CDR2: MNHEY, SVGEGT. This CDR3 spans 13 amino acids. V lost 5 bases and J lost 4, with 12 bases in between. For the CDR3, the DNA is TGTGCCAGCAGTCCCCCAGGGGTGTACGAGCAGTACTTC. This codes for CASSPPGVYEQYF.

The V gene is TRBV19, the J gene TRBJ1-5; 7 bases align to TRBD1. This CDR3 contains 16 residues. Germline V gene lookup returns CDR1 LNHDA and CDR2 SQIVND (reference sequence). The V and J ends lost 5 bases and 0 bases, in that order; junction bases with no gene match: 7. The CDR3 nucleotides read TGTGCCAGTAGTCTTCTGCAGGGGGATAGCAATCAGCCCCAGCATTTT. Encoded protein: CASSLLQGDSNQPQHF.

This sequence joins TRBV2 and TRBJ2-2; 8 positions match TRBD2. Looked up from germline, CDR1 is SNHLY and CDR2 is FYNNEI. V lost 7 bases, J lost 0 bases, and 7 bases stayed unmatched. The CDR3 sequence is 16 residues long. CDR3 protein: CASKEVAGSNTGELFF. In DNA form, the CDR3 reads TGTGCCAGCAAAGAGGTAGCGGGATCGAACACCGGGGAGCTGTTTTTT.

This clone was detected once. V and J are TRBV5-6 and TRBJ2-7; the D call may be TRBD1 or TRBD2 (5 bases each). This CDR3 is 15 amino acids long. Germline lookup yields CDR1 SGHDT and CDR2 YYEEEE. Trimming took off 3 bases at V and 2 bases at J, with 15 bases between the two ends. In DNA form, the CDR3 reads TGTGCCAGCAGCTCTGGAGGTAGGGGACCCTACGAGCAGTACTTC. This translates into CASSSGGRGPYEQYF.

V usage is TRBV5-4 and J usage is TRBJ2-1; 11 nucleotides align to TRBD2. This CDR3 is built from 16 residues. V trimming: 3 bases; J trimming: 4 bases; junction bases outside the gene matches: 6. Germline loops: CDR1 SGHNT, CDR2 YYREEE (reference sequence). The CDR3 coding sequence is TGTGCCAGCAGCTCCGCGACTAGCGGGGCTTACAATGAGCAGTTCTTC. Translation: CASSSATSGAYNEQFF.

The rearrangement links TRBV28 to TRBJ1-3, with a possible D match to TRBD1 (5 bases). The CDR3 length is 14 residues. Germline V lookup: CDR1 MDHEN, CDR2 SYDVKM. V was clipped by 2 bases and J by 2 bases, with 7 bases between them. The CDR3 nucleotides read TGTGCCAGCAGTTTAGGGGGAACTGGAAACACCATATATTTT. It specifies CASSLGGTGNTIYF.

The chain is built from TRBV7-2 and TRBJ1-4; 7 positions match TRBD1. This CDR3 has 15 residues. V lost 3 bases, J lost 7 bases, and 8 bases stayed unmatched. Germline V gene data show CDR1 as SGHTA and CDR2 as FQGNSA. The CDR3 protein is CASSLNRGYGEKLFF. The CDR3 DNA reads as TGTGCCAGCAGCTTGAACAGGGGTTACGGTGAAAAACTGTTTTTT.

V gene TRBV2 combines with J gene TRBJ2-7; D call uncertain. V was trimmed by 1 base and J by 3 bases, leaving 7 bases between them. There are 13 residues in the CDR3. Germline V lookup: CDR1 SNHLY, CDR2 FYNNEI. In DNA, the CDR3 is TGTGCCAGCAGTGAAGGGCAGATCTACGAGCAGTACTTC. As protein: CASSEGQIYEQYF. Filled out from reference TRBV2 and TRBJ2-7, the complete variable domain reads EPEVTQTPSHQVTQMGQEVILRCVPISNHLYFYWYRQILGQKVEFLVSFYNNEISEKSEIFDDQFSVERPDGSNFTLKIRSTKLEDSAMYFCASSEGQIYEQYFGPGTRLTVT.

This chain uses TRBV2 with TRBJ2-7; 11 bases agree with TRBD1. Germline V gene sequence: CDR1 SNHLY, CDR2 FYNNEI. The CDR3 totals 14 residues. V shed 4 bases, J shed 7 bases, and the junction held 6 bases outside the gene matches. CDR3 amino acids: CASSGGTGGREQYF. CDR3 nucleotide sequence: TGTGCCAGCAGTGGAGGGACAGGGGGTCGAGAGCAGTACTTC. The full variable domain, rest sourced from reference TRBV2 and TRBJ2-7, is EPEVTQTPSHQVTQMGQEVILRCVPISNHLYFYWYRQILGQKVEFLVSFYNNEISEKSEIFDDQFSVERPDGSNFTLKIRSTKLEDSAMYFCASSGGTGGREQYFGPGTRLTVT.

J is TRBJ2-7 and V is TRBV5-1; perhaps TRBD1 as D (5 bases). Deletions cut 0 bases from V and 5 bases from J, with 9 bases between. This CDR3 is 13 amino acids long. Germline CDR1 and CDR2: SGHRS and YFSETQ. The CDR3 sequence: CASSLVGADEQYF. CDR3 nucleotide sequence: TGCGCCAGCAGCTTGGTAGGGGCCGACGAGCAGTACTTC.

The gene calls are TRBV6-6 and TRBJ2-7; D is perhaps TRBD1 (6 bases). This CDR3 comprises 12 residues. Germline CDR1 is MNHNY and CDR2 is SVGAGI (reference sequence). The V end lost 2 bases, the J end lost 6 bases, and 8 bases lay between the germline ends. CDR3 amino acids: CASSYDRSEQYF. Written as DNA, the CDR3 is TGTGCCAGCAGTTACGACAGGAGCGAGCAGTACTTC.

The chain couples TRBV10-3 to TRBJ2-3, with D unresolved. Trimming cost V 0 bases and J 4 bases, with 8 bases left between them. Germline V CDR1 and CDR2: ENHRY, SYGVKD. This CDR3 comprises 14 residues. The CDR3 protein is CAISESPSSDTQYF. CDR3 in DNA: TGTGCCATCAGTGAGTCACCCTCATCAGATACGCAGTATTTT.

The V and J genes are TRBV19 and TRBJ2-5, with 7 bases fitting TRBD2. The CDR3 spans 14 residues. Germline V lookup: CDR1 LNHDA, CDR2 SQIVND (reference sequence). Trimming at V came to 6 bases and at J to 5 bases, leaving 9 bases not matched to a gene. The CDR3 DNA sequence: TGTGCCAGTAGCCGTTTATTGGGGGGGGAGACCCAGTACTTC. Translation gives CASSRLLGGETQYF.

This chain joins TRBV27 and TRBJ2-6, with 9 bases aligning to TRBD1. This CDR3 comprises 17 residues. Germline V gives CDR1 MNHEY, CDR2 SMNVEV (reference sequence). V was pared by 5 bases and J by 3 bases, with 8 bases of the junction left unmatched. The CDR3 is CASSRIQGAGGANVLTF. CDR3 coding DNA: TGTGCCAGCAGTCGTATACAGGGGGCGGGTGGGGCCAACGTCCTGACTTTC.